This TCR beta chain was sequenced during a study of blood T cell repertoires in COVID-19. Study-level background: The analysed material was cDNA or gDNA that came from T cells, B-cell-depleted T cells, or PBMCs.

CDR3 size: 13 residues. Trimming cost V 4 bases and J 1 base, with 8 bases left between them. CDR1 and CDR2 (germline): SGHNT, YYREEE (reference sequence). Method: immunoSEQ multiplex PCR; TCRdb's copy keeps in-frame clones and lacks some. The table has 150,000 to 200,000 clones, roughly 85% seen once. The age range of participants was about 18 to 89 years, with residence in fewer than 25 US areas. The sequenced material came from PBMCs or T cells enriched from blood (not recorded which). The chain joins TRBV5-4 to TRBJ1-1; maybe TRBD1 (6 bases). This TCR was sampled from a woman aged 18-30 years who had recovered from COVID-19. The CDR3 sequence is CASSRQENTEAFF. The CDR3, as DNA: TGTGCCAGCAGCCGACAGGAGAACACTGAAGCTTTCTTT.